This T cell receptor (beta chain) came from a study of blood T cell repertoires in COVID-19. Study-level information: The United States, Italy and Spain supplied acute and convalescent COVID-19 samples.

The table came from immunoSEQ multiplex PCR; TCRdb's copy has only in-frame clones and leaves some out. The data hold about 300,000 clones, with over 75% observed a single time. The CDR3 loop spans 16 amino acids. The V gene end was trimmed by 8 bases and the J gene end by 3 bases; junction bases not matched to a gene: 13. The germline CDR1 and CDR2 sequences are SGHTA and FQGNSA. The clonotype was recovered from a woman younger than 45 who had recovered from COVID-19. Sample: PBMCs or T cells enriched from blood (not recorded which). The V gene is TRBV7-2, the J gene TRBJ2-1; 7 nucleotides align to TRBD1. The CDR3, as DNA: TGTGCCAGCGCACAGGGGCCGCCCCCACTCTACAATGAGCAGTTCTTC. Residues: CASAQGPPPLYNEQFF.